This TCR beta chain was recovered during a study of control samples from healthy donors and cancer patients. Some clones are missing from TCRdb's copy, which holds only in-frame ones; the method was immunoSEQ multiplex PCR. The sample has about 120,000 clones, approximately 89% seen once; the top ten hold approximately 3.2%. The V end lost 0 bases, the J end lost 2 bases, and 10 bases lay between the germline ends. Germline CDR1 reads SGHVS; CDR2 reads FQNEAQ. The CDR3 is made up of 15 amino acids. This TCR was sampled from a middle-aged man in good health. The sequencing input was blood. V gene TRBV7-8 combines with J gene TRBJ1-2; no clear D gene. CDR3: CASSLASQTNYGYTF. DNA of the CDR3: TGTGCCAGCAGCTTAGCTTCGCAGACGAACTATGGCTACACCTTC.